This record concerns one T cell receptor (beta chain) sequence. This sample was taken from a study of tumor-infiltrating lymphocytes in oesophageal squamous cell carcinoma. The CDR3 loop spans 15 amino acids. Trimming pared 5 bases from V and 3 bases from J, leaving 17 bases between. One entry per CDR3 protein results from TCRdb running MiXCR on the PCR reads. The data hold just under 20,000 distinct CDR3 sequences, with 35% to 45% observed a single time. This TCR came from a male donor with esophageal squamous cell carcinoma. The sample consisted of esophageal tumor tissue. This chain uses TRBV7-1 with TRBJ2-7; TRBD2 is a possible D gene (5 bases). TRBV7-1 is sorted into the ORF group, with uncertain function. The CDR3 loop reads CASSPDGNRGYEQYF. Written as DNA, the CDR3 is TGTGCCAGCAGCCCGGACGGGAACCGGGGCTACGAGCAGTACTTC.